This T cell receptor beta chain was sequenced for a study of OX40 agonist ivuxolimab in advanced cancers. For the study at large: Three patients showed partial responses: one hepatocellular carcinoma and two cutaneous melanoma cases.

General study points: The CD4+ and CD8+ T cells in the blood had expanded clonally by week 6 at 0.1 to 3.0 mg/kg. Expanded clones were, on average, more numerous among CD8+ T cells than CD4+.

Germline CDR1 and CDR2: ENHRY and SYGVKD. CDR3 size: 16 residues. The V gene end was trimmed by 7 bases and the J gene end by 9 bases; junction bases not matched to a gene: 15. Points on this clone: Its target is unknown.

Only in-frame clones appear in the TCRdb table, and some are missing; sequencing was by immunoSEQ multiplex PCR. There are approximately 94,000 clones in the sample; more than 75% occur only once, and over 0.8% lies in the top ten. Specimen: CD4+ or CD8+ T cells sorted from blood, collected in a trial of the OX40 agonist ivuxolimab. The chain uses TRBV10-3 and TRBJ2-2, with 9 bases matching TRBD2. The TCR sequence derives from an adult with an advanced solid tumor such as melanoma, head and neck, liver or kidney cancer. The CDR3 spells CAINLRREGLERELFF. As DNA, the CDR3 is TGTGCCATCAACTTAAGGCGGGAGGGCCTGGAGCGGGAGCTGTTTTTT.